The next 31 T cell receptor beta chains were all read from a single sample in a study of tumor-infiltrating lymphocytes in oesophageal squamous cell carcinoma. TCRdb recomputed calls from the PCR reads with MiXCR, one row per CDR3 protein. The sample consists of fewer than 20,000 distinct CDR3 sequences, about two fifths of them appearing once. The source material was esophageal tumor tissue. These receptors all stem from a male donor with esophageal squamous cell carcinoma.

This clonotype occurred a few times. The chain combines TRBV5-1 with TRBJ1-3; D call uncertain. V gave up 0 bases and J gave up 4 bases, with 11 bases separating them. Per the germline V gene, CDR1 is SGHRS and CDR2 is YFSETQ. This CDR3 region has 15 residues. The CDR3 loop reads CASSLDTVWGNTIYF. The CDR3 DNA reads TGCGCCAGCAGCTTGGATACGGTTTGGGGAAACACCATATATTTT.

The gene calls are TRBV7-6 and TRBJ2-3, with D maybe TRBD2 (5 bases). Deletions cut 1 base from V and 14 bases from J, with 19 bases between. Germline V gene data show CDR1 as SGHVS and CDR2 as FNYEAQ. This CDR3 has 14 amino acids. The CDR3 DNA is TGTGCCAGCAGCTTAGGGACGAAAACCGGGGAGCTGTATTTT. Translating gives CASSLGTKTGELYF.

V is TRBV7-8 and J is TRBJ2-3; no firm D call. The J call may be faulty, since TRBJ2-5 better matches the DNA end. Germline V gene lookup returns CDR1 SGHVS and CDR2 FQNEAQ. This CDR3 contains 14 residues. The CDR3 sequence: CASSLFGPQETQYF. DNA of the CDR3: TGTGCCAGCAGCTTATTCGGGCCTCAAGAGACCCAGTACTTC.

The chain joins TRBV11-2 to TRBJ2-1; 11 positions match TRBD2. The junction had 9 bases not matched to a gene; V was cut back by 2 bases and J by 9 bases. The CDR3 has 16 residues. Germline CDR1 SGHAT, CDR2 FQNNGV. This CDR3 reads CASSLSPLAGEGEQFF. In nucleotides, the CDR3 is TGTGCCAGCAGCTTATCCCCACTAGCGGGAGAGGGTGAGCAGTTCTTC.

The rearrangement links TRBV5-1 to TRBJ2-2; D assignment may be TRBD1 or TRBD2 (5 bases each). Trimming shortened V by 0 bases and J by 5 bases, and 8 bases separated the two germline ends. The CDR3 is 14 residues long. Germline V lookup: CDR1 SGHRS, CDR2 YFSETQ. This chain's CDR3 is CASSLGEGTGELFF. The CDR3 DNA follows: TGCGCCAGCAGCTTGGGAGAGGGGACCGGGGAGCTGTTTTTT.

The chain couples TRBV7-2 to TRBJ2-6; 8 bases match TRBD1. The assigned J gene may be wrong: the sequence end matches TRBJ2-7 better. From germline, CDR1 is SGHTA and CDR2 FQGNSA. The CDR3 sequence is 13 residues long. The CDR3, as DNA: TGTGCCAGCAGCTTGGGACAGGTCAACGAGCAGTACTTC. Residues: CASSLGQVNEQYF.

The chain carries TRBV11-2 and TRBJ1-1; unclear D gene. V lost 2 bases and J lost 1, with 5 bases in between. Per germline, CDR1 SGHAT and CDR2 FQNNGV. This CDR3 has 13 amino acids. The CDR3 protein is CASSLKRNTEAFF. CDR3 sequence (DNA): TGTGCCAGCAGCTTAAAACGGAACACTGAAGCTTTCTTT.

This clonotype was counted between two and nine times. The rearrangement joins TRBV5-1 to TRBJ1-1; D perhaps matches TRBD1 (6 bases). In germline, CDR1 is SGHRS, CDR2 YFSETQ. This CDR3 is built from 16 residues. Trimming removed 0 bases from V and 1 base from J, with 13 bases in between. CDR3 amino acids: CASSLAWGAPNTEAFF. CDR3 DNA: TGCGCCAGCAGCTTGGCCTGGGGGGCCCCGAACACTGAAGCTTTCTTT.

The V gene is TRBV7-9, the J gene TRBJ2-3; TRBD2 matches 8 bases. There are 17 residues in the CDR3. V gave up 4 bases and J gave up 0 bases; unmatched junction bases: 9. Germline lookup yields CDR1 SEHNR and CDR2 FQNEAQ (reference sequence). CDR3 coding DNA: TGTGCCAGCAGCTCACGTTTAGCGGGACTCAGCACAGATACGCAGTATTTT. Translated: CASSSRLAGLSTDTQYF.

V gene TRBV7-2 combines with J gene TRBJ2-2; D unresolved. The CDR3 spans 15 residues. The germline CDR1 and CDR2 sequences are SGHTA and FQGNSA. V lost 0 bases, J lost 0 bases, and 5 bases lay in between. The CDR3 here is CASSLARTNTGELFF. CDR3 nucleotides: TGTGCCAGCAGCTTAGCCAGGACGAACACCGGGGAGCTGTTTTTT.

This clonotype was counted at least ten times. This chain connects TRBV5-1 to TRBJ2-5; 8 nucleotides line up with TRBD2. The CDR3 covers 16 residues. V dropped 2 bases and J dropped 1; count of bases not matched to a gene: 7. Germline CDR1 is SGHRS and CDR2 is YFSETQ. Written as DNA, the CDR3 is TGCGCCAGCAGCTTCGTTGGTAGCGGGACCCAAGAGACCCAGTACTTC. Residues: CASSFVGSGTQETQYF.

There are a few counts of this clonotype. The chain carries TRBV5-1 and TRBJ2-3; D perhaps matches TRBD2 (7 bases). The CDR3 loop spans 16 amino acids. V lost 0 bases to trimming and J lost 2 bases, with 13 bases between them. Germline V lookup: CDR1 SGHRS, CDR2 YFSETQ. This CDR3 reads CASSLDPGGLTDTQYF. Written as DNA, the CDR3 is TGCGCCAGCAGCTTGGACCCGGGGGGCCTCACAGATACGCAGTATTTT. The full variable domain, with the rest looked up from reference TRBV5-1 and TRBJ2-3, is KAGVTQTPRYLIKTRGQQVTLSCSPISGHRSVSWYQQTPGQGLQFLFEYFSETQRNKGNFPGRFSGRQFSNSRSEMNVSTLELGDSALYLCASSLDPGGLTDTQYFGPGTRLTVL.

This clonotype has only a few counts. The CDR3 loop is CASIRQGGTGELFF. CDR3 DNA: TGTGCCAGTATACGGCAGGGGGGCACCGGGGAGCTGTTTTTT. J is TRBJ2-2 and V is TRBV19; tentatively, D is TRBD1 (7 bases). CDR3 length: 14 amino acids. V was clipped by 7 bases and J by 4 bases, with 13 bases between them. Germline-derived CDR1 and CDR2 are LNHDA and SQIVND (reference sequence).

The chain is built from TRBV11-2 and TRBJ2-6, with 15 bases lining up with TRBD2. The J call may be mistaken, given a closer DNA end match to TRBJ2-1. The CDR3 spans 18 residues. Per the germline V gene, CDR1 is SGHAT and CDR2 is FQNNGV. The CDR3 DNA reads as TGTGCCAGCAGCTCCGGACTAGCGGGGGGGCCGAATTTCAATGAGCAGTTCTTC. It yields the protein CASSSGLAGGPNFNEQFF.

This clonotype is categorized as medium-sized (0.01 to 0.1%). This chain's CDR3 is CASSLDGWGGSRTEAFF. Written as DNA, the CDR3 is TGTGCCAGCAGCTTAGATGGGTGGGGGGGGTCTAGGACTGAAGCTTTCTTT. This chain joins TRBV7-2 and TRBJ1-1; possible D gene TRBD1, 5 bases. CDR1 and CDR2 (germline): SGHTA, FQGNSA. Trimming cost V 1 base and J 5 bases, with 20 bases left between them. The CDR3 is 17 residues long.

The chain uses TRBV6-1 and TRBJ2-3, with unresolved D. Germline lookup yields CDR1 MNHNS and CDR2 SASEGT. The CDR3 spans 13 residues. V lost 6 bases and J 3 bases, leaving 10 bases between the germline ends. The CDR3 DNA sequence: TGTGCCAGCAGGGCTCGAAAGACAGATACGCAGTATTTT. As protein: CASRARKTDTQYF.

The V call is TRBV7-3, the J call TRBJ2-3, with D perhaps TRBD1 (6 bases). V was trimmed by 5 bases and J by 1 base, leaving 10 bases between them. The CDR3 has 14 amino acids. The germline V gene encodes CDR1 SGHTA and CDR2 FQGTGA. Here the CDR3 DNA reads TGTGCCAGCAGCAAAGAGGGGGGCACAGATACGCAGTATTTT. Amino acids: CASSKEGGTDTQYF.

This clonotype came up many times. Given a much more abundant clone one base away, this may be a read error. The genes are TRBV7-3 and TRBJ2-7, with TRBD1 identical over 12 bases. The CDR3 has 15 residues. Germline CDR1 is SGHTA and CDR2 is FQGTGA. V shed 5 bases, J shed 7 bases, and the junction held 9 bases outside the gene matches. CDR3 loop: CASSKGQGAYNEQYF. CDR3 in DNA: TGTGCCAGCAGCAAGGGACAGGGGGCCTACAATGAGCAGTACTTC. Filled out from reference TRBV7-3 and TRBJ2-7, the complete variable domain reads GAGVSQTPSNKVTEKGKYVELRCDPISGHTALYWYRQSLGQGPEFLIYFQGTGAADDSGLPNDRFFAVRPEGSVSTLKIQRTERGDSAVYLCASSKGQGAYNEQYFGPGTRLTVT.

The sample holds many counts of this clonotype. This chain uses TRBV4-1 with TRBJ1-5; perhaps TRBD1 as D (6 bases). V was clipped by 1 base and J by 1 base, with 8 bases between them. This CDR3 contains 15 residues. CDR1 and CDR2 from the germline V gene are MGHRA and YSYEKL. CDR3 region: CASSQVTGSNQPQHF. The CDR3 nucleotides are TGCGCCAGCAGCCAAGTCACAGGGAGCAATCAGCCCCAGCATTTT.

This clonotype showed up just a few times. The rearrangement uses TRBV5-6 and TRBJ1-5; D possibly corresponds to TRBD1 (5 bases). The V end lost 3 bases, the J end lost 1 base, and 11 bases lay between the germline ends. CDR1 is SGHDT and CDR2 is YYEEEE in the germline V gene. The CDR3 is 15 amino acids. The DNA of the CDR3 is TGTGCCAGCAGCTCAGGGTGGATAAGCAATCAGCCCCAGCATTTT. Encoded protein: CASSSGWISNQPQHF.

This clonotype was counted many times. This chain joins TRBV27 and TRBJ2-1; 7 nucleotides agree with TRBD1. V lost 8 bases to trimming and J lost 6 bases; unmatched junction nucleotides: 13. Germline-derived CDR1 and CDR2 are MNHEY and SMNVEV (reference sequence). This CDR3 comprises 15 residues. The CDR3 nucleotides are TGTGCCAGCGTCAACAGGGGTCTTACCTTCAATGAGCAGTTCTTC. As protein: CASVNRGLTFNEQFF.

This chain connects TRBV18 to TRBJ2-1; 11 positions match TRBD1. The tail of the sequence fits TRBJ2-7 better, so the J call may be wrong. The CDR3 is 14 amino acids. CDR1 is KGHSH, CDR2 LQKENI, per germline. In nucleotides, the CDR3 is TGTGCCAGCTCATACCGGGACAGGGGGAGCGAGCAGTACTTC. Translated, it gives CASSYRDRGSEQYF.

This clonotype was seen ten or more times. This rearrangement joins TRBV5-1 to TRBJ2-2; unclear D gene. The V gene's germline CDR1 is SGHRS and CDR2 YFSETQ. The CDR3 length is 13 residues. Trimming cost V 0 bases and J 0 bases, with 0 bases left between them. CDR3 sequence (DNA): TGCGCCAGCAGCTTGGCGAACACCGGGGAGCTGTTTTTT. Translation gives CASSLANTGELFF.

At least ten counts were recorded for this clonotype. The chain carries TRBV10-3 and TRBJ1-2, with 10 bases fitting TRBD1. The CDR3 runs to 15 residues. CDR1 is ENHRY and CDR2 is SYGVKD in the germline V gene. With V trimmed by 2 bases and J by 7 bases, 7 bases remained unmatched. The CDR3 loop is CAISEADRGQIGYTF. Here the CDR3 DNA reads TGTGCCATCAGTGAGGCCGACAGGGGGCAAATTGGCTACACCTTC.

The chain has TRBV7-2 and TRBJ2-3; D is perhaps TRBD2 (5 bases). The CDR3 runs 15 residues. Germline V lookup: CDR1 SGHTA, CDR2 FQGNSA. Trimming took off 5 bases at V and 0 bases at J, with 12 bases between the two ends. CDR3 bases: TGTGCCAGCAGCAAGCGGAGTCCTAGCACAGATACGCAGTATTTT. Translated: CASSKRSPSTDTQYF.

The rearrangement uses TRBV9 and TRBJ2-7, with 9 bases matching TRBD2. CDR3 size: 15 residues. With 0 bases clipped from V and 0 bases from J, the junction kept 1 base outside the gene matches. Germline V lookup: CDR1 SGDLS, CDR2 YYNGEE. CDR3 in amino acids: CASSVGSGSSYEQYF. In nucleotides, the CDR3 is TGTGCCAGCAGCGTAGGTAGCGGGAGCTCCTACGAGCAGTACTTC.

Remarks on this clonotype: A junction boundary mismatches the germline segment, possibly from a read error. The genes are TRBV12-3 or TRBV12-4 and TRBJ1-1; D remains unclear. This CDR3 has 15 residues. CDR3 amino acids: CASSLASGIGNEQYF. The CDR3 DNA reads TGTGCCAGCAGTTTAGCTAGCGGGATAGGTAACGAGCAGTACTTT.

This chain joins TRBV7-6 and TRBJ2-5, with D uncertain. The J call is doubtful: the DNA matches TRBJ1-1 better. The CDR3 has 12 residues. The V gene's germline CDR1 is SGHVS and CDR2 FNYEAQ. CDR3 sequence: CASSFESSGAFF. CDR3 in DNA: TGTGCCAGCAGCTTCGAAAGTTCGGGGGCTTTCTTT.

The chain uses TRBV6-6 and TRBJ2-1; D may correspond to TRBD1 or TRBD2 (5 bases each). The CDR3 is 17 amino acids. The V gene lost 5 bases and the J gene lost 16 bases, with 33 bases spanning the gap. Germline V gene data show CDR1 as MNHNY and CDR2 as SVGAGI (reference sequence). The CDR3 reads CASSLSGTRMVNTEAFF. CDR3 bases: TGTGCCAGCAGTCTCTCGGGGACGCGGATGGTGAACACTGAAGCTTTCTTC.

This chain joins TRBV7-2 and TRBJ2-5; 10 bases line up with TRBD1. Germline V gene lookup returns CDR1 SGHTA and CDR2 FQGNSA. V dropped 0 bases and J dropped 5; count of bases not matched to a gene: 3. The CDR3 contains 15 residues. DNA for the CDR3: TGTGCCAGCAGCTTAGCCGGGACAGGGGAGGAGACCCAGTACTTC. This sequence encodes CASSLAGTGEETQYF.

Ten or more counts support this clonotype. The chain employs TRBV12-3 or TRBV12-4 and TRBJ2-1, with D perhaps matching TRBD1 (6 bases). The V gene lost 3 bases and the J gene lost 0 bases, with 12 bases spanning the gap. The CDR3 loop spans 16 amino acids. The CDR3 DNA reads as TGTGCCAGCAGTTTCCTCACAGGGAGCTCCTACAATGAGCAGTTCTTC. Translated, it gives CASSFLTGSSYNEQFF.